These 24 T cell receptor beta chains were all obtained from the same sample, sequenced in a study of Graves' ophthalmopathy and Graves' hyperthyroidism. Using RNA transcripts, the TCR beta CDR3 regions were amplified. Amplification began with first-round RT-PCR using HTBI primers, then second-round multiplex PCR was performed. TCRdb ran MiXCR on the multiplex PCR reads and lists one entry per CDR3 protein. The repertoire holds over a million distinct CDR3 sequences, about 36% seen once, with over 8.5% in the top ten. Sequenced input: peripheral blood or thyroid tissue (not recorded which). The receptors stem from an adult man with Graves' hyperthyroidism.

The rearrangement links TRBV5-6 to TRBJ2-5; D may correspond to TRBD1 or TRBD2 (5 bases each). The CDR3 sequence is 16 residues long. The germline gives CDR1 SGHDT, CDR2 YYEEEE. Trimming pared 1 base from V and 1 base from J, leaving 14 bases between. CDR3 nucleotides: TGTGCCAGCAGCTTGCTGGGTGAGGGGTTCCAAGAGACCCAGTACTTC. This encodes CASSLLGEGFQETQYF.

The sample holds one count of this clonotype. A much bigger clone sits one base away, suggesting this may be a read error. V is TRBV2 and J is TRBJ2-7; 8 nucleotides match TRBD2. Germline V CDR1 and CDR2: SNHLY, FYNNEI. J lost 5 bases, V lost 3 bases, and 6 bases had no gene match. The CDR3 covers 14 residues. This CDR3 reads CASSDGREYDEQYF. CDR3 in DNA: TGTGCCAGCAGTGACGGGAGGGAATACGACGAGCAGTACTTC.

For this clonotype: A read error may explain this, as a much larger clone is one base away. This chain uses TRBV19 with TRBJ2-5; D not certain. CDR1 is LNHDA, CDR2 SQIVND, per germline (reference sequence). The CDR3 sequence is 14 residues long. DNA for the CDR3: TGTACCAGTAGTATAGATTCAAGCCGAGAGACCCAGTACTTC. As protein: CTSSIDSSRETQYF.

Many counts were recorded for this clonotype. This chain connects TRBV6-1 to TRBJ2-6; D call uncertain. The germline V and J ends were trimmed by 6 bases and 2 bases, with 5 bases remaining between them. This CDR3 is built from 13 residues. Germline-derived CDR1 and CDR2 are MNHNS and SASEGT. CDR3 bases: TGTGCCAGCAGGGATGCTGGGGCCAACGTCCTGACTTTC. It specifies CASRDAGANVLTF.

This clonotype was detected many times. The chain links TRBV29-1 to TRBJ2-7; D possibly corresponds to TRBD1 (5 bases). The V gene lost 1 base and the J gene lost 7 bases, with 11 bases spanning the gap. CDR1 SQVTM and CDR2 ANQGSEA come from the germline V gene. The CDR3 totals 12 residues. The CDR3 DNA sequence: TGCAGCGTTGAAGTAGGGGCGGTTGAGCAGTACTTC. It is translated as CSVEVGAVEQYF.

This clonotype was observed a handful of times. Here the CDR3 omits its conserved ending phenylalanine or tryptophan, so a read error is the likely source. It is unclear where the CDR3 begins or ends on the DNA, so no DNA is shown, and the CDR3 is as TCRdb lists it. The CDR3 region is CAIRDREVS. V gene TRBV10-3 combines with J gene TRBJ1-3. Germline V gene lookup returns CDR1 ENHRY and CDR2 SYGVKD. With termini counted, the CDR3 has 9 amino acids.

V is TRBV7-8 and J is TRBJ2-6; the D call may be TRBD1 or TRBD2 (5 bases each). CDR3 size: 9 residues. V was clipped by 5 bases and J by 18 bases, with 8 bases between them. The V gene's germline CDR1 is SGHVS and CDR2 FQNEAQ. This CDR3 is CASSGGRTF. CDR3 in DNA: TGTGCCAGCAGCGGGGGACGGACTTTC.

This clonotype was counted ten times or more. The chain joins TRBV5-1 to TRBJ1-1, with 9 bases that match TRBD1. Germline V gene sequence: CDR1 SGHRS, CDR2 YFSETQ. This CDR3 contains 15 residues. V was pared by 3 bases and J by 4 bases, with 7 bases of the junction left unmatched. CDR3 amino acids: CASSWGDREATEAFF. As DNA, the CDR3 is TGCGCCAGCAGCTGGGGGGACAGGGAAGCCACTGAAGCTTTCTTT.

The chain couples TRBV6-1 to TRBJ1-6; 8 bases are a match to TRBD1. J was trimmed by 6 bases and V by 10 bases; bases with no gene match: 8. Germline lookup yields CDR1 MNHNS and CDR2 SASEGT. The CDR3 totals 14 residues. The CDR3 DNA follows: TGTGCCATTCCTCCGGGACAGGCTAATTCACCCCTCCACTTT. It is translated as CAIPPGQANSPLHF.

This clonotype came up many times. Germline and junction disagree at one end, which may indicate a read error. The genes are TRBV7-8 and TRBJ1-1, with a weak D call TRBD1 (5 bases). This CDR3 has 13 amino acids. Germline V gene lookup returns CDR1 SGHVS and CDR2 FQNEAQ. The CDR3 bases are TGTGCCACCAGCGGGGCAGGGCGCACTGAAGCTTTCTTT. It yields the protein CATSGAGRTEAFF.

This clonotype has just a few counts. The DNA for the CDR3 is TGCAGTGCTAGGTGGCGTGGCCGGGGTATCGTCCTTCTTGAGACCCAGTACTTC. It is translated as CSARWRGRGIVLLETQYF. The V call is TRBV20-1, the J call TRBJ2-5; D perhaps matches TRBD2 (5 bases). The CDR3 consists of 18 residues. The V gene lost 3 bases and the J gene lost 5 bases, with 28 bases spanning the gap. Looked up from germline, CDR1 is DFQATT and CDR2 is SNEGSKA (reference sequence).

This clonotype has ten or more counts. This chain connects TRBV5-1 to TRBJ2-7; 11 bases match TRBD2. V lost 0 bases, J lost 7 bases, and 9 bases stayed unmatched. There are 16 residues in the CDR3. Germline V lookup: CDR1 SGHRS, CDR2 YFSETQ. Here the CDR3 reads CASSLGPGLAAREQYF. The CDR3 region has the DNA TGCGCCAGCAGCTTGGGGCCGGGACTAGCGGCTCGGGAGCAGTACTTC.

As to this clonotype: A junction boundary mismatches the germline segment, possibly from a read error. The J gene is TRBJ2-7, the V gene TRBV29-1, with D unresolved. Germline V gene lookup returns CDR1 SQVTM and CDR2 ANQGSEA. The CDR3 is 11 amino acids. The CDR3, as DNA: TGCAGCGCCCGTCTCGGCCACGAGCAGAACTTC. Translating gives CSARLGHEQNF.

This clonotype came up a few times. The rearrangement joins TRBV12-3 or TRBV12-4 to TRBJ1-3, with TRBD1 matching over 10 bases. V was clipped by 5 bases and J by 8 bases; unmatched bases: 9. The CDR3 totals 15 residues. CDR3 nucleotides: TGTGCCAGCAGTCCCCTAGACAGGGGGCGTTACACCATATATTTT. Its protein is CASSPLDRGRYTIYF.

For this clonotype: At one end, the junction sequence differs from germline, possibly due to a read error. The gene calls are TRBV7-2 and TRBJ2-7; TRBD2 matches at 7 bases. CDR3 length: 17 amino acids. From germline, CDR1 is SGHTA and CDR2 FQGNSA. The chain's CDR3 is CASSLGGAGTPIYGQYF. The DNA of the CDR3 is TGTGCCAGCAGCTTAGGGGGAGCGGGGACCCCCATTTACGGGCAGTACTTC.

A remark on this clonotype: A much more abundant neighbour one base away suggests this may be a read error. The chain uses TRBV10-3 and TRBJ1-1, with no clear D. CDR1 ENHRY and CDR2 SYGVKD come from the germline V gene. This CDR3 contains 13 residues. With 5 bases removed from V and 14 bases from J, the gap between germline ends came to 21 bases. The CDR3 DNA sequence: TGTGCCATCAGTTATTCACTAGTTCCTCGCCCCTTCTTT. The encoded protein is CAISYSLVPRPFF.

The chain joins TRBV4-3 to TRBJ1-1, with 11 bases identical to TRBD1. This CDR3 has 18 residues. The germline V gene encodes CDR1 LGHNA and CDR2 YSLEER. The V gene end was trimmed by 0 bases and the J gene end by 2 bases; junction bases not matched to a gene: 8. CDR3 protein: CASSQDGQGAFSNTEAFF. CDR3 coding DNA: TGCGCCAGCAGCCAAGACGGACAGGGGGCGTTTTCCAACACTGAAGCTTTCTTT.

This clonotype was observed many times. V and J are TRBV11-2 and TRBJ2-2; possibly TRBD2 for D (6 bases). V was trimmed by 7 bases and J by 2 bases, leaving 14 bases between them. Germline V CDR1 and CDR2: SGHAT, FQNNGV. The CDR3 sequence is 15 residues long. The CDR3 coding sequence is TGTGCCAGCACGGGATATAGCGGTAACACCGGGGAGCTGTTTTTT. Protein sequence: CASTGYSGNTGELFF.

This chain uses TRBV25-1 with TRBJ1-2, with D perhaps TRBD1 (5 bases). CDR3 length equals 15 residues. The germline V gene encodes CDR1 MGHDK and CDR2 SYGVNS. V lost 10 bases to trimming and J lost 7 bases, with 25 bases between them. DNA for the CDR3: TGTGCCACCAACCAGGCTCCTAGTAGGGGAATTGGCTACACCTTC. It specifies CATNQAPSRGIGYTF.

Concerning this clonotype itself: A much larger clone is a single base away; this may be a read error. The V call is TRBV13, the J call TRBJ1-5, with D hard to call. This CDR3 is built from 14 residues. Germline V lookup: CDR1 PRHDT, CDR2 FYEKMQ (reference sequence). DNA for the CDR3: TGTGCCAGCAGCTTAAGTCCGCGCAATCGGCCCCAGCATTTT. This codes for CASSLSPRNRPQHF.

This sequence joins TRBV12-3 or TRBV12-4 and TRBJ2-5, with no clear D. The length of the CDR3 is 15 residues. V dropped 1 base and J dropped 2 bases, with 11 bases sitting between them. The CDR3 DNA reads TGTGCCAGCAGTTTAGAGGTTCAGATACAAGAGACCCAGTACTTC. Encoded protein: CASSLEVQIQETQYF.

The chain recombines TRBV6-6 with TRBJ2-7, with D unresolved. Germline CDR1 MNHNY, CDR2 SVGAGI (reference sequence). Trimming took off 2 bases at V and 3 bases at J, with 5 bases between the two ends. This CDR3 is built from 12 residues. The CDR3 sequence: CASSYHFYEQYF. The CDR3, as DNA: TGTGCCAGCAGTTACCATTTCTACGAGCAGTACTTC.

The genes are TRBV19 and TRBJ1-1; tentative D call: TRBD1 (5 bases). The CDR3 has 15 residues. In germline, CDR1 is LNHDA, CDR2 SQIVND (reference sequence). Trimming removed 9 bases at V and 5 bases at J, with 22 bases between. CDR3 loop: CASILSSGSITEAFF. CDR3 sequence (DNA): TGTGCCAGCATTCTCTCCTCAGGGTCTATAACTGAAGCTTTCTTT. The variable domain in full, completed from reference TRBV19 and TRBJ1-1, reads DGGITQSPKYLFRKEGQNVTLSCEQNLNHDAMYWYRQDPGQGLRLIYYSQIVNDFQKGDIAEGYSVSREKKESFPLTVTSAQKNPTAFYLCASILSSGSITEAFFGQGTRLTVV.

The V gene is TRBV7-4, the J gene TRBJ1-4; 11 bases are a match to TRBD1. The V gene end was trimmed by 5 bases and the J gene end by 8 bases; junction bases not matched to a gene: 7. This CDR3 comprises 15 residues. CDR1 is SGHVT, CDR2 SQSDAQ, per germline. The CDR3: CASSPEGQGVEKLFF. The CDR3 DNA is TGTGCCAGCAGCCCCGAGGGACAGGGGGTAGAAAAACTGTTTTTT.